These 12 T cell receptor beta chains originate from one sample sequenced in a study of cytomegalovirus exposure and HLA in healthy donors. The primer mix had 60 Vbeta and 13 Jbeta primers. Assay: immunoSEQ multiplex PCR; the TCRdb copy retains only in-frame clones and omits some. The top ten clones hold about 8.6% of a sample with more than 100,000 clones, 82% of them seen once. Sequencing used PBMCs. These receptors were taken from a woman in her forties or fifties in good health and CMV-seropositive.

This clone was found many times. The rearrangement uses TRBV2 and TRBJ1-2; D might be TRBD1 (6 bases). Trimming took off 7 bases at V and 8 bases at J, with 14 bases between the two ends. The germline V gene encodes CDR1 SNHLY and CDR2 FYNNEI. This CDR3 contains 12 residues. The DNA for the CDR3 is TGTGCCAGCACCTCGACAGGCCAAGGCTACACCTTC. It translates to CASTSTGQGYTF.

The chain joins TRBV6-5 to TRBJ2-3, with D perhaps TRBD2 (6 bases). This CDR3 has 13 residues. Trimming shortened V by 2 bases and J by 14 bases, and 17 bases separated the two germline ends. The germline gives CDR1 MNHEY, CDR2 SVGAGI. CDR3 protein: CASSYGGTGGVYF. The CDR3 region has the DNA TGTGCCAGCAGTTACGGCGGGACCGGCGGGGTGTATTTT.

This chain links TRBV6-1 with TRBJ1-5; D perhaps matches TRBD1 (5 bases). Per the germline V gene, CDR1 is MNHNS and CDR2 is SASEGT. The CDR3 totals 13 residues. The V end lost 5 bases, the J end lost 4 bases, and 9 bases lay between the germline ends. The CDR3 region has the DNA TGTGCCAGCAGTAGACAGAGAAATCAGCCCCAGCATTTT. Translated: CASSRQRNQPQHF.

The gene calls are TRBV9 and TRBJ2-5; D perhaps matches TRBD2 (5 bases). Germline V gene sequence: CDR1 SGDLS, CDR2 YYNGEE. This CDR3 comprises 12 residues. Trimming stripped 4 bases from V and 7 bases from J, with 11 bases between. The DNA of the CDR3 is TGTGCCAGCAGCCCCTATGGAGGGACCCAGTACTTC. Translation gives CASSPYGGTQYF.

CDR3 in amino acids: CASSVSQRAELKETQYF. CDR3 sequence (DNA): TGTGCCAGCAGCGTATCCCAGCGGGCAGAACTTAAAGAGACCCAGTACTTC. This rearrangement joins TRBV9 to TRBJ2-5; possible D gene TRBD2, 6 bases. Looked up from germline, CDR1 is SGDLS and CDR2 is YYNGEE. The CDR3 totals 17 residues. V lost 1 base to trimming and J lost 3 bases, with 19 bases between them.

The genes are TRBV11-2 and TRBJ2-5; D perhaps matches TRBD2 (5 bases). The DNA end favors TRBJ2-7, so the J call may be wrong. The CDR3 consists of 15 residues. Germline V CDR1 and CDR2: SGHAT, FQNNGV. The CDR3 is CASSFAILGVDEQYF. CDR3 nucleotide sequence: TGTGCCAGCAGCTTTGCGATACTCGGGGTTGACGAGCAGTACTTC.

J is TRBJ2-5 and V is TRBV27; D unclear. The DNA matches TRBJ2-7 better at its end, which makes the J call doubtful. The CDR3 has 14 residues. Germline CDR1 and CDR2: MNHEY and SMNVEV (reference sequence). CDR3 protein: CASSSPSTSYEQYF. CDR3 nucleotides: TGTGCCAGCAGTTCCCCCTCCACCTCCTACGAGCAGTACTTC.

The CDR3 DNA sequence: TGCGCCAGCAGCTTTACTAGCGGGAGTACCGGGGAGCTGTTTTTT. Its protein product is CASSFTSGSTGELFF. The gene calls are TRBV5-1 and TRBJ2-2; TRBD2 matches at 11 bases. The CDR3 runs to 15 residues. Germline loops: CDR1 SGHRS, CDR2 YFSETQ. The V segment lost 2 bases and the J segment 5 bases; nucleotides outside the gene matches: 2.

This chain connects TRBV27 to TRBJ2-7; D gene ambiguous. Trimming took off 4 bases at V and 2 bases at J, with 24 bases between the two ends. Germline values: CDR1 MNHEY, CDR2 SMNVEV (reference sequence). This CDR3 spans 18 amino acids. DNA for the CDR3: TGTGCCAGCAGTTCTCGGTTTCTCGACAAGGTGTCAACCTACGAGCAGTACTTC. The encoded protein is CASSSRFLDKVSTYEQYF.

The V call is TRBV5-1, the J call TRBJ1-2; the D gene is possibly TRBD1 (6 bases). The CDR3 is made up of 16 amino acids. V was trimmed by 5 bases and J by 5 bases, leaving 22 bases between them. Per germline, CDR1 SGHRS and CDR2 YFSETQ. CDR3 nucleotides: TGCGCCAGCAGTTTCGAGGGGGGGGGCCAGGGATATGGCTACACCTTC. It encodes CASSFEGGGQGYGYTF. The whole variable domain, remainder taken from reference TRBV5-1 and TRBJ1-2, is KAGVTQTPRYLIKTRGQQVTLSCSPISGHRSVSWYQQTPGQGLQFLFEYFSETQRNKGNFPGRFSGRQFSNSRSEMNVSTLELGDSALYLCASSFEGGGQGYGYTFGSGTRLTVV.

CDR3 sequence reads: CASSPDRVKEKLFF. The DNA of the CDR3 is TGTGCCAGCAGCCCCGACAGGGTCAAGGAAAAACTGTTTTTT. The chain links TRBV7-9 to TRBJ1-4, with 7 bases fitting TRBD1. Germline-derived CDR1 and CDR2 are SEHNR and FQNEAQ (reference sequence). The CDR3 has 14 amino acids. V dropped 5 bases and J dropped 8; count of bases not matched to a gene: 8.

The rearrangement links TRBV10-3 to TRBJ2-5; 8 bases align to TRBD2. Trimming cost V 2 bases and J 4 bases; bases outside gene matches: 6. Germline assignment: CDR1 ENHRY and CDR2 SYGVKD. This CDR3 has 15 amino acids. CDR3 loop: CAISEGPRGAETQYF. CDR3 DNA sequence: TGTGCCATCAGTGAGGGACCGCGGGGGGCAGAGACCCAGTACTTC.